This TCR beta chain was sequenced during a study of post-analysis software for immune sequencing data. Study context: Relapsing-remitting, secondary progressive and progressive-relapsing forms made up the multiple sclerosis disease courses.

The germline V gene encodes CDR1 SGHKS and CDR2 YYEKEE (reference sequence). The CDR3 runs to 13 residues. Trimming cost V 5 bases and J 7 bases, with 13 bases left between them. Turning to this clonotype: Its antigen is currently unknown.

Each TCR beta cDNA library carried unique molecular identifiers. TCRdb re-called the PCR reads through MiXCR, storing one row per CDR3 protein. This sample has 380,000 or so distinct CDR3 sequences, with roughly 30% found just once. Findings and caveats of the study: Patients used roughly five TRBV segments, including TRBV5-6, TRBV5-1 and TRBV20-1, more often than controls.

The chain combines TRBV5-5 with TRBJ2-1; D remains ambiguous. This TCR was recovered from a girl under 18 with multiple sclerosis. Source material: blood. CDR3 coding DNA: TGTGCCAGCAGACGGACCACTACGAATGAGCAGTTCTTC. It encodes CASRRTTTNEQFF. Using reference TRBV5-5 and TRBJ2-1 for the parts outside the CDR3, the full variable domain is DAGVTQSPTHLIKTRGQQVTLRCSPISGHKSVSWYQQVLGQGPQFIFQYYEKEERGRGNFPDRFSARQFPNYSSELNVNALLLGDSALYLCASRRTTTNEQFFGPGTRLTVL.